This T cell receptor beta chain was captured in a study of Ad26.COV2.S vaccination and SARS-CoV-2 variants. Study-wide points: Vaccine recipients showed a spike-specific TCR breadth that was higher than in placebo recipients.

The length of the CDR3 is 12 residues. With V trimmed by 5 bases and J by 14 bases, 9 bases remained unmatched. Germline loops: CDR1 SGHNT, CDR2 YENEEA. This table comes from immunoSEQ multiplex PCR, and its TCRdb copy is limited to in-frame clones, with some not included. The repertoire includes 440,000 or so clones, about 90% of them detected once, and more than 1.5% sits in the top ten. Treatment: some 20 received Ad26.COV2.S at low or high dose, single or two shots; about 5 received placebo; per-sample allocation not given. Samples were taken on day 63 after the first vaccine or placebo injection. On this clone itself: Its target is unknown.

V gene TRBV11-3 combines with J gene TRBJ1-2; 9 positions match TRBD1. The origin of this receptor is a person aged 18 to 65 who received the Ad26.COV2.S COVID-19 vaccine or a placebo. The sample consisted of peripheral blood, taken in a trial of Ad26.COV2.S vaccine versus placebo. The CDR3 bases are TGTGCCAGCAGCGCCGAAACAGGGGGCCCAACCTTC. Protein: CASSAETGGPTF.